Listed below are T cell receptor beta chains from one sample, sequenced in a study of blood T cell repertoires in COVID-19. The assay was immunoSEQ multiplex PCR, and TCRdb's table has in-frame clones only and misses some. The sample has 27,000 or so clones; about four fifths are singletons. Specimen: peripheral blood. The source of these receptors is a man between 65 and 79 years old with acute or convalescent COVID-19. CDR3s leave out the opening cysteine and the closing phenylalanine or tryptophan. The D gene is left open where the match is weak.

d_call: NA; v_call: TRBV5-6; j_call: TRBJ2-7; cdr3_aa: ASSFGHHYEQY
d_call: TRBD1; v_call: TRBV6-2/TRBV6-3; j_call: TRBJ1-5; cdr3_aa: ASSYFPGDSLYNQPQH
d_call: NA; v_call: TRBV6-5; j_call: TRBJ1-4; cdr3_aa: ASTARQTTEKLF
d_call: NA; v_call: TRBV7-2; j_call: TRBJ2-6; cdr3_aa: ASSLEEGSGANVLT
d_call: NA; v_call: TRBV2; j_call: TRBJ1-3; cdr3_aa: ASREVGAGTGNTIY
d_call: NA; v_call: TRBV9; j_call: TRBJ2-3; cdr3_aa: ASGGRGLSTDTQY
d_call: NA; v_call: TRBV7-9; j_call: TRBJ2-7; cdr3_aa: ASSLTGSDEQY
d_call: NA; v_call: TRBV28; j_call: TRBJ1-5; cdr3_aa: ASSGTGVLRSNQPQH
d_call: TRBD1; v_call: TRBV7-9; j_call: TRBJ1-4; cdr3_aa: ASSLRDRPEKLF
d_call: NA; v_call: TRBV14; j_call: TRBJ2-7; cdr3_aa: ASSQGAGFSYEQY
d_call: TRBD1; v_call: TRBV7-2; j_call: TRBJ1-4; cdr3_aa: ASKAGQGARGEKLF
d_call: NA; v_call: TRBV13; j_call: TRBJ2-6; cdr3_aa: ASSPARGVSGANVLT
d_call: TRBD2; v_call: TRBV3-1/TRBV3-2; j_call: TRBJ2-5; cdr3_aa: ASSPITGLAGTQY
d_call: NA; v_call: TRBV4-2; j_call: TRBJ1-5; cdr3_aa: ASSQLPGVSQPQH
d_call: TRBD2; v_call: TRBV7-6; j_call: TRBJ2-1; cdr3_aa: ASSQRTSGRNEQF
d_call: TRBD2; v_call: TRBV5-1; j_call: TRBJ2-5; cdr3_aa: ASSEGTSRETQY
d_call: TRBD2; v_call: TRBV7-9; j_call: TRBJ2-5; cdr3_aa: ASSLESWASGEQETQY
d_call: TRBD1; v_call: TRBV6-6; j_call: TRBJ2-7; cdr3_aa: ASSYSGQGLTYEQY
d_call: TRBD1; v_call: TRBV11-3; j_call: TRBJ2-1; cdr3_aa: ASSLPGQGLGGQF
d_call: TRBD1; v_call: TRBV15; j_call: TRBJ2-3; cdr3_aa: ATSSQQGALIDTQY
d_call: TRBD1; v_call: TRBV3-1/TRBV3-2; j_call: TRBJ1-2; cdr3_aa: ASSHEGQGGDYGYT
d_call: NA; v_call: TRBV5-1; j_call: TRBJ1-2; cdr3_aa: ASSLTPTESYGYT
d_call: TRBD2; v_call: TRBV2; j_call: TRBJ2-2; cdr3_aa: ASSKRGLAGGRTGELF
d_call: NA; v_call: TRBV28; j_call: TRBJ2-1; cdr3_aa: ASGDPSRGSYNEQF
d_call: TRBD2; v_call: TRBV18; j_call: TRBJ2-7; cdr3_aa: ASSPSDGTSGEQY
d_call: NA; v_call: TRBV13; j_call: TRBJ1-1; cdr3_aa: ASSMMTPGRLTEAF
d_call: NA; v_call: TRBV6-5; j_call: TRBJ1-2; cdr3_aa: ASSPGDILYGYT
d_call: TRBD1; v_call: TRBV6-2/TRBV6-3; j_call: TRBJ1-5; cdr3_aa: ASSYSTGVYRNQPQH
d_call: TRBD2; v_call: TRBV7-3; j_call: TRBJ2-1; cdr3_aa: ASSPGTSGYNEQF
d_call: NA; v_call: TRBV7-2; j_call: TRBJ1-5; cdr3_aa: ASSLTVDSNQPQH
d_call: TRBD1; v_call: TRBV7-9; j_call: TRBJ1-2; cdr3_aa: ASSPGQGTIYGYT
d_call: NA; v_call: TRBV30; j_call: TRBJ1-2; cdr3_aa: AWSVRYDGYT
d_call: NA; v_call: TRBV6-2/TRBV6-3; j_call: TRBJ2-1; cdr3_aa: ASSYNRVNEQF
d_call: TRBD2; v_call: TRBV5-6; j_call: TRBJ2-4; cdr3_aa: ASSRPWTSENIQY
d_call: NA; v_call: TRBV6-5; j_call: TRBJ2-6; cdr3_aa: ASSLSGANVLT